These 24 T cell receptor beta chains came from one sample sequenced in a study of blood T cell repertoires in COVID-19. Sequencing used immunoSEQ multiplex PCR; TCRdb keeps in-frame clones, though not all of them. The sample yields 45,000 or so clones, about 86% seen once. Material for sequencing was peripheral blood. The source is a man between 35 and 55 years old with active COVID-19.

The gene calls are TRBV9 and TRBJ2-7; perhaps TRBD2 as D (6 bases). Germline V gene data show CDR1 as SGDLS and CDR2 as YYNGEE. The CDR3 has 13 residues. The V end lost 5 bases, the J end lost 0 bases, and 9 bases lay between the germline ends. CDR3 coding DNA: TGTGCCAGCAGTCCCGGGGGCTCCTACGAGCAGTACTTC. It specifies CASSPGGSYEQYF.

The CDR3 region has the DNA TGTGCCAGCAGCTCAATGACTAGCGGGACTCTGTACTTC. Amino acid sequence: CASSSMTSGTLYF. The rearrangement links TRBV7-2 to TRBJ2-5; 11 bases align to TRBD2. Germline loops: CDR1 SGHTA, CDR2 FQGNSA. J gave up 13 bases and V 4 bases, and 8 bases lay outside the gene matches. The CDR3 covers 13 residues. Variable domain in full (rest from reference TRBV7-2 and TRBJ2-5): GAGVSQSPSNKVTEKGKDVELRCDPISGHTALYWYRQSLGQGLEFLIYFQGNSAPDKSGLPSDRFSAERTGGSVSTLTIQRTQQEDSAVYLCASSSMTSGTLYFGPGTRLLVL.

J is TRBJ2-1 and V is TRBV30, with TRBD1 identical over 9 bases. CDR3 length: 14 amino acids. With V trimmed by 2 bases and J by 9 bases, 8 bases remained unmatched. In germline, CDR1 is GTSNPN, CDR2 SVGIG (reference sequence). This CDR3 reads CAWSTGTGSGEQFF. CDR3 in DNA: TGTGCCTGGAGTACCGGGACAGGGAGTGGTGAGCAGTTCTTC.

There are a few counts of this clone. The CDR3 is CASSFSGDGYTF. The CDR3 bases are TGTGCCAGCAGCTTTTCGGGGGACGGCTACACCTTC. The chain carries TRBV7-9 and TRBJ1-2; D might be TRBD1 (5 bases). Trimming cost V 3 bases and J 8 bases, with 10 bases left between them. This CDR3 has 12 amino acids. CDR1 is SEHNR and CDR2 is FQNEAQ in the germline V gene (reference sequence).

The rearrangement uses TRBV5-8 and TRBJ1-2; 11 nucleotides agree with TRBD1. After removal of 3 bases from V and 8 bases from J, the junction contained 3 bases not matched to a gene. Germline values: CDR1 SGHTS, CDR2 YDEGEE. The CDR3 totals 13 residues. CDR3 sequence (DNA): TGTGCCAGCAGCTGGGGACAGGGGGAAGGCTACACCTTC. This codes for CASSWGQGEGYTF.

The chain is built from TRBV27 and TRBJ2-1; 8 nucleotides align to TRBD2. The CDR3 consists of 16 residues. With 2 bases clipped from V and 3 bases from J, the junction kept 6 bases outside the gene matches. Germline V gene data show CDR1 as MNHEY and CDR2 as SMNVEV (reference sequence). The CDR3 DNA follows: TGTGCCAGCAGTTTAACGGCTAGCGGGTTCTACAATGAGCAGTTCTTC. Amino acid sequence: CASSLTASGFYNEQFF.

This clone was seen only a few times. This chain joins TRBV20-1 and TRBJ2-3; 9 bases align to TRBD2. V was clipped by 3 bases and J by 3 bases; unmatched bases: 7. CDR1 and CDR2 (germline): DFQATT, SNEGSKA (reference sequence). The CDR3 totals 15 residues. For the CDR3, the DNA is TGCAGTGCTAGTAACCCTAGCGGGAAGACAGATACGCAGTATTTT. This gives the protein CSASNPSGKTDTQYF.

The V and J genes are TRBV28 and TRBJ2-1, with TRBD2 matching 12 bases. This CDR3 is built from 16 residues. Trimming cost V 8 bases and J 9 bases; bases outside gene matches: 14. From germline, CDR1 is MDHEN and CDR2 SYDVKM. CDR3 region: CASDHWRTSGIREQFF. In nucleotides, the CDR3 is TGTGCCAGCGACCATTGGAGGACTAGCGGGATACGTGAGCAGTTCTTC.

This chain links TRBV9 with TRBJ2-7; TRBD1 matches 12 bases. Trimming removed 3 bases from V and 3 bases from J; junction bases left unmatched: 10. Germline V gene lookup returns CDR1 SGDLS and CDR2 YYNGEE. This CDR3 contains 17 residues. DNA for the CDR3: TGTGCCAGCAGCGGAGGGGAGGGGACAGGGGGCGGCTACGAGCAGTACTTC. Translating gives CASSGGEGTGGGYEQYF. The full variable domain, rest sourced from reference TRBV9 and TRBJ2-7, is DSGVTQTPKHLITATGQRVTLRCSPRSGDLSVYWYQQSLDQGLQFLIQYYNGEERAKGNILERFSAQQFPDLHSELNLSSLELGDSALYFCASSGGEGTGGGYEQYFGPGTRLTVT.

The chain joins TRBV5-1 to TRBJ2-1; 10 nucleotides match TRBD2. Germline-derived CDR1 and CDR2 are SGHRS and YFSETQ. The CDR3 is 15 residues long. V lost 0 bases and J lost 9; bases outside the gene matches: 6. The CDR3 DNA reads TGCGCCAGCAGCTTGGCGCTAGCGGGAGTCACTGAGCAGTTCTTC. It translates to CASSLALAGVTEQFF.

V usage is TRBV29-1 and J usage is TRBJ1-1; tentatively, D is TRBD1 (6 bases). The length of the CDR3 is 12 residues. Germline CDR1 and CDR2: SQVTM and ANQGSEA. V was shortened by 5 bases and J by 5 bases, with 12 bases between the two germline ends. The CDR3 DNA follows: TGCAGCGTTTGGGAACAGGGAACTGAAGCTTTCTTT. It is translated as CSVWEQGTEAFF.

The chain employs TRBV9 and TRBJ2-7; D unclear. The germline V gene encodes CDR1 SGDLS and CDR2 YYNGEE. Trimming cost V 3 bases and J 6 bases, with 13 bases left between them. This CDR3 region has 13 residues. In nucleotides, the CDR3 is TGTGCCAGCAGCGCAGACACCCTTGCCGAGCAGTACTTC. Amino acids: CASSADTLAEQYF.

This clone appeared a single time. The chain has TRBV5-1 and TRBJ2-7, with 10 bases aligning to TRBD2. The CDR3 is 15 amino acids. The germline V gene encodes CDR1 SGHRS and CDR2 YFSETQ. The J segment lost 1 base and the V segment lost 3 bases, leaving 4 bases of the junction unmatched. The CDR3 coding sequence is TGCGCCAGCAGCTCGGGACTAGCGCCATCCTACGAGCAGTACTTC. Translating it yields CASSSGLAPSYEQYF.

For the CDR3, the DNA is TGTGCCAGCAGCTTATGGCGGGACTCACTATCTGACACTGAAGCTTTCTTT. Residues: CASSLWRDSLSDTEAFF. The chain has TRBV11-2 and TRBJ1-1; weak D call: TRBD1 (5 bases). The CDR3 has 17 amino acids. From germline, CDR1 is SGHAT and CDR2 FQNNGV. The V end lost 2 bases, the J end lost 3 bases, and 19 bases lay between the germline ends.

The rearrangement uses TRBV18 and TRBJ1-4; possible D gene TRBD1, 6 bases. The length of the CDR3 is 13 residues. V dropped 6 bases and J dropped 5 bases, with 10 bases sitting between them. CDR1 KGHSH and CDR2 LQKENI come from the germline V gene. Here the CDR3 DNA reads TGTGCCAGCTCGCCAGACAGGAATGAAAAACTGTTTTTT. It codes for CASSPDRNEKLFF.

This clone was seen a few times. V is TRBV6-6 and J is TRBJ1-5; TRBD1 is a possible D gene (5 bases). In germline, CDR1 is MNHNY, CDR2 SVGAGI (reference sequence). Trimming removed 2 bases at V and 0 bases at J, with 5 bases between. The CDR3 sequence is 14 residues long. This CDR3 reads CASSYQGSNQPQHF. For the CDR3, the DNA is TGTGCCAGCAGTTACCAGGGTAGCAATCAGCCCCAGCATTTT.

This rearrangement joins TRBV18 to TRBJ1-2; no clear D gene. This CDR3 region has 15 residues. Germline V gene data show CDR1 as KGHSH and CDR2 as LQKENI. V lost 2 bases to trimming and J lost 3 bases, with 13 bases between them. CDR3 nucleotide sequence: TGTGCCAGCTCACCAACAAGGGTGAGGGACTATGGCTACACCTTC. Amino acid sequence: CASSPTRVRDYGYTF.

This chain uses TRBV29-1 with TRBJ2-4; D remains unclear. Germline CDR1 and CDR2: SQVTM and ANQGSEA. The CDR3 sequence is 12 residues long. Deletions cut 4 bases from V and 7 bases from J, with 11 bases between. CDR3 DNA: TGCAGCGTTGGACCAGGAAGGAACATTCAGTACTTC. Protein product: CSVGPGRNIQYF.

The CDR3 here is CASSWAGQGINEQFF. CDR3 nucleotide sequence: TGCGCCAGCAGCTGGGCCGGACAGGGTATCAATGAGCAGTTCTTC. This rearrangement joins TRBV5-1 to TRBJ2-1, with 8 bases matching TRBD1. Trimming removed 3 bases from V and 6 bases from J; junction bases left unmatched: 8. Per germline, CDR1 SGHRS and CDR2 YFSETQ. This CDR3 is 15 amino acids long.

The V call is TRBV28, the J call TRBJ2-2; 9 nucleotides agree with TRBD1. With 5 bases clipped from V and 6 bases from J, the junction kept 7 bases outside the gene matches. Germline CDR1 reads MDHEN; CDR2 reads SYDVKM. The CDR3 spans 15 residues. CDR3 sequence (DNA): TGTGCCAGCAGTGGGACAGGGTTGGTGCCCGGGGAGCTGTTTTTT. This codes for CASSGTGLVPGELFF.

There are a few counts of this clone. V gene TRBV5-1 combines with J gene TRBJ2-2; perhaps TRBD1 as D (5 bases). The CDR3 runs 19 residues. Germline lookup yields CDR1 SGHRS and CDR2 YFSETQ. The V and J ends lost 1 base and 0 bases respectively, with 19 bases between them. CDR3 sequence (DNA): TGCGCCAGCAGCTTGTATCCCCCAGGGCAGGTCACGAACACCGGGGAGCTGTTTTTT. Its translation: CASSLYPPGQVTNTGELFF.

This rearrangement joins TRBV9 to TRBJ2-7; the match to TRBD2 covers 9 bases. The J segment lost 5 bases and the V segment lost 0 bases, leaving 6 bases of the junction unmatched. From germline, CDR1 is SGDLS and CDR2 YYNGEE. CDR3 size: 15 residues. The CDR3: CASSVGGLAGNEQYF. The CDR3 coding sequence is TGTGCCAGCAGCGTAGGAGGGCTAGCGGGAAACGAGCAGTACTTC. The full variable domain, rest sourced from reference TRBV9 and TRBJ2-7, is DSGVTQTPKHLITATGQRVTLRCSPRSGDLSVYWYQQSLDQGLQFLIQYYNGEERAKGNILERFSAQQFPDLHSELNLSSLELGDSALYFCASSVGGLAGNEQYFGPGTRLTVT.

The chain links TRBV7-3 to TRBJ2-5; 10 bases fit TRBD2. The J segment lost 4 bases and the V segment lost 1 base, leaving 6 bases of the junction unmatched. The length of the CDR3 is 16 residues. Germline V CDR1 and CDR2: SGHTA, FQGTGA. CDR3 sequence reads: CASSLNPPSGGETQYF. The CDR3, as DNA: TGTGCCAGCAGCTTAAACCCTCCTAGCGGGGGAGAGACCCAGTACTTC.

The gene calls are TRBV6-4 and TRBJ2-2, with TRBD1 identical over 9 bases. The junction had 4 bases not matched to a gene; V was cut back by 5 bases and J by 3 bases. CDR1 is MRHNA and CDR2 is SNTAGT in the germline V gene. The CDR3 extends over 15 amino acids. This chain's CDR3 is CASSWTGEDTGELFF. The CDR3 nucleotides read TGTGCCAGCAGTTGGACAGGGGAGGACACCGGGGAGCTGTTTTTT.